These 32 T cell receptor beta chains share one sample of origin, sequenced in a study of T cells after yellow fever vaccination. Using its own MiXCR run on the 5' RACE reads, TCRdb lists one record per CDR3 protein. Here the sample spans some 120,000 distinct CDR3 sequences, about 8.4% being singletons. The sample in question was CD8+ T cells sorted from PBMCs, obtained on the day of the yellow fever booster vaccination. The receptors were sampled from a man aged 18 to 30 who received the YFV17D yellow fever vaccine.

This clonotype was counted between two and nine times. The chain employs TRBV3-1 and TRBJ2-7; tentatively, D is TRBD2 (5 bases). Trimming shortened V by 4 bases and J by 1 base, and 11 bases separated the two germline ends. Germline assignment: CDR1 LGHDT and CDR2 YNNKEL (reference sequence). The CDR3 spans 14 residues. The CDR3, as DNA: TGTGCCAGCAGCCCGAGGGCAGGATCCTACGAGCAGTACTTC. Amino acid sequence: CASSPRAGSYEQYF.

The chain recombines TRBV6-6 with TRBJ1-1, with D perhaps matching TRBD1 (6 bases). Germline lookup yields CDR1 MNHNY and CDR2 SVGAGI (reference sequence). V was shortened by 0 bases and J by 3 bases, with 14 bases between the two germline ends. There are 16 residues in the CDR3. The CDR3 region has the DNA TGTGCCAGCAGTTACTCTTGGGAGGGGGGGGACACTGAAGCTTTCTTT. This gives the protein CASSYSWEGGDTEAFF.

V gene TRBV25-1 combines with J gene TRBJ1-4; tentative D call: TRBD1 (5 bases). Germline V gene sequence: CDR1 MGHDK, CDR2 SYGVNS. V was trimmed by 4 bases and J by 13 bases, leaving 10 bases between them. The CDR3 spans 11 residues. CDR3 coding DNA: TGTGCCAGCAGTGCCTTGGGGGGACTGTTTTTT. Its protein product is CASSALGGLFF.

This clonotype was recorded at least ten times. This rearrangement joins TRBV6-1 to TRBJ2-3; 9 positions agree with TRBD1. This CDR3 contains 14 residues. V gave up 8 bases and J gave up 2 bases; unmatched junction bases: 5. Looked up from germline, CDR1 is MNHNS and CDR2 is SASEGT. Here the CDR3 DNA reads TGTGCCAGCCCGGGGACAGGGCACACAGATACGCAGTATTTT. It codes for CASPGTGHTDTQYF.

In its sample, this clonotype was seen a few times. The chain couples TRBV6-1 to TRBJ2-1; TRBD1 matches at 8 bases. CDR3 length: 15 residues. Germline assignment: CDR1 MNHNS and CDR2 SASEGT. The V and J ends lost 2 bases and 8 bases, in that order; junction bases with no gene match: 8. The CDR3 here is CASSEQGAFTYEQFF. The CDR3 nucleotides are TGTGCCAGCAGTGAACAGGGGGCTTTTACGTATGAGCAGTTCTTC.

The chain recombines TRBV30 with TRBJ1-1, with TRBD1 as a possible D gene (6 bases). Germline loops: CDR1 GTSNPN, CDR2 SVGIG (reference sequence). Trimming took off 4 bases at V and 4 bases at J, with 13 bases between the two ends. The CDR3 has 13 residues. CDR3 residues: CAWNPGDFTEAFF. The CDR3 DNA follows: TGTGCCTGGAACCCAGGGGATTTCACTGAAGCTTTCTTT.

The V gene is TRBV12-3 or TRBV12-4, the J gene TRBJ1-2; D perhaps matches TRBD1 (6 bases). The CDR3 has 12 residues. The V gene lost 7 bases and the J gene lost 9 bases, with 15 bases spanning the gap. The DNA of the CDR3 is TGTGCCAGCACCCTCAACAGGGAGAGCTACACCTTC. It translates to CASTLNRESYTF.

The CDR3 coding sequence is TGTGCCAGCAGCGGGGACGCCGCCGACCAGTACTTC. Amino acids: CASSGDAADQYF. The V call is TRBV9, the J call TRBJ2-5; either TRBD1 or TRBD2 may fit D (5 bases each). CDR1 is SGDLS and CDR2 is YYNGEE in the germline V gene. This CDR3 has 12 amino acids. Deletions cut 3 bases from V and 10 bases from J, with 13 bases between.

In its sample, this clonotype was seen a few times. The V gene is TRBV3-1, the J gene TRBJ2-1; unclear D gene. In germline, CDR1 is LGHDT, CDR2 YNNKEL (reference sequence). V was shortened by 0 bases and J by 0 bases, with 18 bases between the two germline ends. This CDR3 contains 19 residues. CDR3 in DNA: TGTGCCAGCAGCCAAGACCCAAGGGCGCAGAAGAGCTCCTACAATGAGCAGTTCTTC. Translating it yields CASSQDPRAQKSSYNEQFF.

The chain uses TRBV9 and TRBJ1-5; TRBD1 might be the D (6 bases). Trimming left V 0 bases short and J 5 bases short, with 15 bases between. The CDR3 runs 16 residues. Germline CDR1 SGDLS, CDR2 YYNGEE. DNA for the CDR3: TGTGCCAGCAGCGTAGTGGGAAGGGGGGAGGATCAGCCCCAGCATTTT. It yields the protein CASSVVGRGEDQPQHF.

The sample holds many counts of this clonotype. The J gene is TRBJ1-2, the V gene TRBV25-1; D gene uncertain. This CDR3 contains 12 residues. Trimming shortened V by 6 bases and J by 5 bases, and 10 bases separated the two germline ends. Germline CDR1 is MGHDK and CDR2 is SYGVNS. CDR3 loop: CASSLWGYGYTF. The CDR3 DNA sequence: TGTGCCAGCAGCCTATGGGGTTATGGCTACACCTTC.

The chain recombines TRBV13 with TRBJ2-1; TRBD1 matches 7 bases. The germline V gene encodes CDR1 PRHDT and CDR2 FYEKMQ (reference sequence). V shed 4 bases, J shed 8 bases, and the junction held 5 bases outside the gene matches. The CDR3 extends over 13 amino acids. The CDR3 DNA reads TGTGCCAGCAGCTGGGGACAGCCGGATGAGCAGTTCTTC. Translation gives CASSWGQPDEQFF.

The CDR3 is CASSLSGGVNTGELFF. In nucleotides, the CDR3 is TGTGCCAGCAGCTTATCGGGCGGGGTGAACACCGGGGAGCTGTTTTTT. The rearrangement links TRBV7-6 to TRBJ2-2; tentative D call: TRBD2 (6 bases). V was trimmed by 2 bases and J by 1 base, leaving 11 bases between them. CDR1 is SGHVS, CDR2 FNYEAQ, per germline. This CDR3 is 16 amino acids long.

The table lists this clonotype with many counts. The gene calls are TRBV7-9 and TRBJ2-1, with D unresolved. There are 12 residues in the CDR3. Germline assignment: CDR1 SEHNR and CDR2 FQNEAQ (reference sequence). V was pared by 2 bases and J by 3 bases, with 2 bases between. CDR3 in DNA: TGTGCCAGCAGCTTAATCTACAATGAGCAGTTCTTC. Encoded protein: CASSLIYNEQFF.

This clonotype was seen only a few times. The chain couples TRBV7-2 to TRBJ2-1; 9 positions agree with TRBD2. CDR1 is SGHTA, CDR2 FQGNSA, per germline. J gave up 6 bases and V 4 bases, and 4 bases lay outside the gene matches. The CDR3 loop spans 14 amino acids. The CDR3 loop is CASSSGLASNEQFF. In nucleotides, the CDR3 is TGTGCCAGCAGCTCAGGACTAGCGTCCAATGAGCAGTTCTTC.

The chain is built from TRBV6-5 and TRBJ1-5; D is unclear. V was trimmed by 0 bases and J by 7 bases, leaving 7 bases between them. The CDR3 is made up of 13 amino acids. Germline-derived CDR1 and CDR2 are MNHEY and SVGAGI. Here the CDR3 DNA reads TGTGCCAGCAGTTACTCGACCAGCCAGCCCCAGCATTTT. Its translation is CASSYSTSQPQHF.

The CDR3 here is CASSLGRGRFATGELFF. In DNA, the CDR3 is TGTGCCAGCAGTTTGGGAAGGGGCAGGTTCGCCACCGGGGAGCTGTTTTTT. The V call is TRBV12-3 or TRBV12-4, the J call TRBJ2-2, with a possible D match to TRBD1 (5 bases). This CDR3 is built from 17 residues. Between the trimmed V and J ends, which lost 3 bases and 4 bases, there was a span of 18 bases.

The chain uses TRBV7-3 and TRBJ2-2, with D perhaps matching TRBD2 (5 bases). The CDR3 contains 14 residues. V lost 4 bases to trimming and J lost 1 base, with 7 bases between them. Germline loops: CDR1 SGHTA, CDR2 FQGTGA. This chain's CDR3 is CASSWERNTGELFF. CDR3 bases: TGTGCCAGCAGCTGGGAGAGGAACACCGGGGAGCTGTTTTTT.

In its sample, this clonotype was seen a few times. An end of the junction does not agree with germline; a read error may underlie this. The chain couples TRBV7-2 to TRBJ2-1; 7 bases align to TRBD2. This CDR3 spans 12 amino acids. CDR1 and CDR2 from the germline V gene are SGHTA and FQGNSA. The CDR3 region is CASSLAVDEQFF. In nucleotides, the CDR3 is TGTGCCAGCAGCCTAGCGGTAGATGAGCAGTTCTTC.

The chain joins TRBV2 to TRBJ1-5, with D hard to call. The length of the CDR3 is 13 residues. Per the germline V gene, CDR1 is SNHLY and CDR2 is FYNNEI. V lost 1 base and J 6 bases, leaving 7 bases between the germline ends. CDR3 in amino acids: CASSEEGIQPQHF. The CDR3, as DNA: TGTGCCAGCAGTGAAGAGGGAATTCAGCCCCAGCATTTT.

The chain has TRBV3-1 and TRBJ1-3; D remains ambiguous. With 0 bases removed from V and 0 bases from J, the gap between germline ends came to 6 bases. CDR3 length equals 15 residues. Germline V gene sequence: CDR1 LGHDT, CDR2 YNNKEL (reference sequence). The CDR3 loop is CASSQDQSSGNTIYF. The CDR3 DNA follows: TGTGCCAGCAGCCAAGATCAGAGCTCTGGAAACACCATATATTTT.

The table lists this clonotype with a few counts. The chain couples TRBV11-2 to TRBJ2-2; no firm D call. Germline V gives CDR1 SGHAT, CDR2 FQNNGV. V lost 0 bases to trimming and J lost 4 bases, with 12 bases between them. The CDR3 contains 16 residues. Here the CDR3 reads CASSLDWDRTTGELFF. DNA of the CDR3: TGTGCCAGCAGCTTAGACTGGGATAGGACCACCGGGGAGCTGTTTTTT.

The sample holds a few counts of this clonotype. The chain recombines TRBV4-1 with TRBJ2-3; no clear D. This CDR3 is built from 12 residues. Germline-derived CDR1 and CDR2 are MGHRA and YSYEKL. V lost 4 bases and J lost 5, with 7 bases in between. CDR3 loop: CASSPRKDTQYF. In DNA, the CDR3 is TGCGCCAGCAGCCCCCGAAAAGATACGCAGTATTTT.

The V call is TRBV6-5, the J call TRBJ1-2, with 7 bases fitting TRBD1. CDR1 and CDR2 from the germline V gene are MNHEY and SVGAGI. The V and J ends lost 4 bases and 4 bases, in that order; junction bases with no gene match: 9. This CDR3 comprises 15 residues. CDR3 sequence reads: CASSFMGGQSYGYTF. CDR3 nucleotide sequence: TGTGCCAGCAGTTTCATGGGGGGACAGAGCTATGGCTACACCTTC.

The chain recombines TRBV7-9 with TRBJ2-7; weak D call: TRBD1 (6 bases). This CDR3 has 15 residues. Trimming stripped 0 bases from V and 2 bases from J, with 11 bases between. Germline CDR1 reads SEHNR; CDR2 reads FQNEAQ (reference sequence). CDR3 nucleotides: TGTGCCAGCAGCTTAGCGCCAGGGGAGCCCTACGAGCAGTACTTC. Translating gives CASSLAPGEPYEQYF. The variable domain in full, with the rest retrieved from reference TRBV7-9 and TRBJ2-7, is DTGVSQNPRHKITKRGQNVTFRCDPISEHNRLYWYRQTLGQGPEFLTYFQNEAQLEKSRLLSDRFSAERPKGSFSTLEIQRTEQGDSAMYLCASSLAPGEPYEQYFGPGTRLTVT.

This clonotype showed up just a few times. The chain has TRBV6-5 and TRBJ2-5; 8 nucleotides line up with TRBD1. CDR3 length: 15 residues. V trimming: 6 bases; J trimming: 5 bases; junction bases outside the gene matches: 11. CDR1 and CDR2 (germline): MNHEY, SVGAGI. The CDR3, as DNA: TGTGCCAGCAGCTCTACAGGGGGAAGTAGGGAGACCCAGTACTTC. This encodes CASSSTGGSRETQYF.

The rearrangement joins TRBV12-3 or TRBV12-4 to TRBJ2-5, with D perhaps matching TRBD2 (6 bases). The CDR3 has 17 residues. The germline V and J ends were trimmed by 6 bases and 4 bases, with 24 bases remaining between them. The CDR3 loop is CASSPIGTRGFRETQYF. DNA of the CDR3: TGTGCCAGCAGCCCAATCGGGACCCGGGGGTTCAGAGAGACCCAGTACTTC.

In this sample, this clonotype turned up a few times. The chain uses TRBV12-3 or TRBV12-4 and TRBJ2-3, with 7 positions matching TRBD1. V was clipped by 3 bases and J by 1 base; unmatched bases: 1. The CDR3 length is 14 residues. CDR3 DNA sequence: TGTGCCAGCAGTTTCGGGACAGGCACAGATACGCAGTATTTT. It yields the protein CASSFGTGTDTQYF.

The table lists this clonotype with a few counts. J is TRBJ2-7 and V is TRBV4-1; 10 nucleotides align to TRBD1. Trimming cost V 1 base and J 9 bases; bases outside gene matches: 12. The CDR3 spans 16 residues. The germline CDR1 and CDR2 sequences are MGHRA and YSYEKL. The CDR3 loop reads CASSQVPGTGATGQYF. CDR3 DNA sequence: TGCGCCAGCAGCCAAGTGCCCGGGACAGGGGCTACCGGGCAGTACTTC.

CDR3 in DNA: TGTGCCAGCAGCCCCCCGGAGAGGGGTCACGAGCAGTACTTC. Protein sequence: CASSPPERGHEQYF. V and J are TRBV4-2 and TRBJ2-7, with D tentatively TRBD1 or TRBD2 (5 bases each). CDR1 is LGHNA and CDR2 is YNFKEQ in the germline V gene. There are 14 residues in the CDR3. Between the trimmed V and J ends, which lost 4 bases and 5 bases, there was a span of 15 bases.

This clonotype was counted a few times. Here the CDR3 reads CASSLESSYEQYV. For the CDR3, the DNA is TGCGCCAGCAGCTTGGAGTCGTCCTACGAGCAGTACGTC. V usage is TRBV5-1 and J usage is TRBJ2-7; D ambiguous. V shed 0 bases and J shed 1 base, with 5 bases lying between them. The CDR3 extends over 13 amino acids. Looked up from germline, CDR1 is SGHRS and CDR2 is YFSETQ.

This clonotype has more than one count but fewer than ten. V is TRBV7-2 and J is TRBJ2-3; TRBD2 matches at 10 bases. The CDR3 loop spans 15 amino acids. Germline V CDR1 and CDR2: SGHTA, FQGNSA. The J segment lost 6 bases and the V segment lost 3 bases, leaving 6 bases of the junction unmatched. CDR3 bases: TGTGCCAGCAGCTTTGGGACTAGCGCATACGATACGCAGTATTTT. Protein sequence: CASSFGTSAYDTQYF. The complete variable domain, with remaining parts taken from reference TRBV7-2 and TRBJ2-3, reads GAGVSQSPSNKVTEKGKDVELRCDPISGHTALYWYRQSLGQGLEFLIYFQGNSAPDKSGLPSDRFSAERTGGSVSTLTIQRTQQEDSAVYLCASSFGTSAYDTQYFGPGTRLTVL.